This T cell receptor (beta chain) was identified during a study of sequential checkpoint blockade in melanoma. Treatment here: randomized to nivolumab then ipilimumab (arm A) or the reverse (arm B). Profiling relied on immunoSEQ multiplex PCR, and the TCRdb table lists in-frame clones only, not all of them. The data hold some 2,000 clones, with under 20% observed a single time. CDR3 size: 15 residues. V was trimmed by 4 bases and J by 0 bases, leaving 14 bases between them. Germline-derived CDR1 and CDR2 are SGDLS and YYNGEE. Material: tumor tissue (inferred from file names), obtained from a patient given nivolumab and ipilimumab in sequence. The rearrangement joins TRBV9 to TRBJ2-7; the D call may be TRBD1 or TRBD2 (5 bases each). This receptor was obtained from a human donor with melanoma. The CDR3 sequence: CASSLGPGSSYEQYF. In DNA form, the CDR3 reads TGTGCCAGCAGCCTGGGGCCAGGGAGCTCCTACGAGCAGTACTTC.